Below, 9 T cell receptor beta chains from the same sample are listed, as sequenced in a study of T cells after yellow fever vaccination. TCRdb reprocessed the 5' RACE reads with MiXCR, giving one entry per CDR3 protein. In the table there are more than 300,000 distinct CDR3 sequences, about 10% of which are singletons. Source: CD4+ T cells sorted from PBMCs, taken 45 days after the yellow fever booster vaccination. These receptor sequences come from a man between 18 and 35 years old who received the YFV17D yellow fever vaccine.

The V call is TRBV20-1, the J call TRBJ1-2; D not resolved. Trimming left V 1 base short and J 0 bases short, with 3 bases between. Germline V gene sequence: CDR1 DFQATT, CDR2 SNEGSKA (reference sequence). The CDR3 is 12 residues long. The CDR3 region has the DNA TGCAGTGCTAGAGCCGCTAACTATGGCTACACCTTC. This translates into CSARAANYGYTF.

Concerning this clonotype: The conserved phenylalanine or tryptophan is not found at the CDR3 terminus, so this likely reflects a read error. It is unclear where the CDR3 begins or ends on the DNA, so no DNA is shown, and the CDR3 is as TCRdb lists it. J is TRBJ1-1 and V is TRBV6-2 or TRBV6-3. Germline CDR1 reads MNHEY; CDR2 reads SVGEGT. The CDR3 has 12 amino acids, counting both end residues. CDR3: CASTETHRPLSY.

The V gene is TRBV28, the J gene TRBJ2-5, with a tentative D call TRBD2 (5 bases). The CDR3 runs 14 residues. The V end was cut by 3 bases, the J end by 1 base, with 9 bases between. Germline V lookup: CDR1 MDHEN, CDR2 SYDVKM. CDR3 region: CASSFLRGQETQYF. The CDR3 DNA reads TGTGCCAGCAGTTTTCTCCGGGGCCAAGAGACCCAGTACTTC.

This chain joins TRBV7-2 and TRBJ2-7, with D possibly being TRBD2 (5 bases). The germline V gene encodes CDR1 SGHTA and CDR2 FQGNSA. V shed 1 base and J shed 1 base, with 14 bases lying between them. The CDR3 loop spans 16 amino acids. CDR3 protein: CASSLGEYIFSYEQYF. The CDR3 coding sequence is TGTGCCAGCAGCTTAGGGGAGTACATCTTTTCCTACGAGCAGTACTTC.

This chain uses TRBV6-5 with TRBJ2-4; D unresolved. V was clipped by 6 bases and J by 0 bases, with 9 bases between them. The CDR3 consists of 14 residues. CDR1 and CDR2 (germline): MNHEY, SVGAGI. CDR3 nucleotide sequence: TGTGCCAGCAGACCCAGGATAGCCAAAAACATTCAGTACTTC. This encodes CASRPRIAKNIQYF.

The chain joins TRBV23-1 to TRBJ2-3; perhaps D is TRBD1 or TRBD2 (5 bases each). TRBV23-1 carries the ORF label, with uncertain function. Trimming removed 0 bases at V and 1 base at J, with 17 bases between. This CDR3 contains 18 residues. The CDR3 region has the DNA TGCGCCAGCAGTCAATCGGGGACGGCCGCATTTTGCACAGATACGCAGTATTTT. This codes for CASSQSGTAAFCTDTQYF.

The chain recombines TRBV12-3 or TRBV12-4 with TRBJ1-1; D perhaps matches TRBD1 (6 bases). V lost 9 bases to trimming and J lost 5 bases, with 19 bases between them. The CDR3 extends over 14 amino acids. Written as DNA, the CDR3 is TGTGCCAGTATGCTACAGGGTTCGAGAACTGAAGCTTTCTTT. Protein: CASMLQGSRTEAFF.

The rearrangement links TRBV12-5 to TRBJ2-7; 8 bases are shared with TRBD1. This CDR3 region has 15 residues. Unmatched junction bases numbered 8, after V lost 1 base and J lost 6 bases. Germline assignment: CDR1 LGHNT and CDR2 FRNRAP. CDR3 sequence: CASGLAGQGDCEQYV. CDR3 bases: TGTGCTAGTGGTTTGGCCGGACAGGGTGATTGCGAGCAGTACGTC.

This chain connects TRBV18 to TRBJ2-4, with 8 bases identical to TRBD1. Trimming took 3 bases from V and 9 from J; bases not matched to a gene: 7. The germline CDR1 and CDR2 sequences are KGHSH and LQKENI. This CDR3 has 14 amino acids. The CDR3 DNA sequence: TGTGCCAGCTCACCTCCAGGGGGCGGTGGCATTCAGTACTTC. Its translation: CASSPPGGGGIQYF.